The 24 T cell receptor beta chains below were found in one sample sequenced in a study of T cell responses to AZD1222 COVID-19 vaccine. The assay was immunoSEQ multiplex PCR, and TCRdb's table has in-frame clones only and misses some. The table lists 80,000 to 100,000 clones, roughly nine tenths of them singletons. The sample was peripheral blood, taken 28 days after the second AZD1222 dose. These receptors came from an adult who received the AZD1222 COVID-19 vaccine.

The chain recombines TRBV6-4 with TRBJ1-1; D ambiguous. The V end lost 6 bases, the J end lost 1 base, and 9 bases lay between the germline ends. Germline CDR1 reads MRHNA; CDR2 reads SNTAGT. The CDR3 covers 13 residues. The CDR3 loop reads CASSYGRNTEAFF. CDR3 coding DNA: TGTGCCAGCAGCTACGGACGGAACACTGAAGCTTTCTTT.

The chain carries TRBV5-6 and TRBJ1-1; D is uncertain. V lost 0 bases and J 4 bases, leaving 10 bases between the germline ends. CDR3 size: 14 residues. Per germline, CDR1 SGHDT and CDR2 YYEEEE. This CDR3 is CASSLASSLTEAFF. As DNA, the CDR3 is TGTGCCAGCAGCTTGGCCTCGTCCCTCACTGAAGCTTTCTTT.

This chain connects TRBV2 to TRBJ2-2, with 8 bases matching TRBD2. V lost 6 bases, J lost 1 base, and 10 bases stayed unmatched. Germline values: CDR1 SNHLY, CDR2 FYNNEI. The CDR3 is made up of 17 amino acids. This CDR3 is CASSPLSGTWNTGELFF. The CDR3 DNA reads TGTGCCAGCAGCCCCCTTAGCGGGACCTGGAACACCGGGGAGCTGTTTTTT.

A few counts support this clone. The chain has TRBV6-2 or TRBV6-3 and TRBJ2-7; no firm D call. Germline V gives CDR1 MNHEY, CDR2 SVGEGT. CDR3 size: 14 residues. V was shortened by 2 bases and J by 1 base, with 9 bases between the two germline ends. Here the CDR3 reads CASSYEEGSYEQYF. The CDR3 nucleotides read TGTGCCAGCAGTTACGAAGAAGGGTCCTACGAGCAGTACTTC.

This chain links TRBV2 with TRBJ1-2, with TRBD1 matching over 11 bases. Germline V lookup: CDR1 SNHLY, CDR2 FYNNEI. There are 15 residues in the CDR3. Trimming at V came to 3 bases and at J to 5 bases, leaving 5 bases not matched to a gene. CDR3 nucleotide sequence: TGTGCCAGCAGTGATTCGGGACAGGGGGGATATGGCTACACCTTC. Translated, it gives CASSDSGQGGYGYTF.

This sequence joins TRBV7-2 and TRBJ2-7, with TRBD2 identical over 11 bases. Per germline, CDR1 SGHTA and CDR2 FQGNSA. V lost 5 bases and J lost 2; bases outside the gene matches: 5. The CDR3 loop spans 15 amino acids. The CDR3 coding sequence is TGTGCCAGCAGCGCTAGCGGGGGGACACCCTACGAGCAGTACTTC. This sequence encodes CASSASGGTPYEQYF.

This clone was picked up one time. The chain links TRBV6-1 to TRBJ2-6; tentatively, D is TRBD1 or TRBD2 (5 bases each). The CDR3 extends over 16 amino acids. Trimming cost V 2 bases and J 0 bases, with 8 bases left between them. Germline V CDR1 and CDR2: MNHNS, SASEGT. For the CDR3, the DNA is TGTGCCAGCAGTGAATTAGGGACCTCTGGGGCCAACGTCCTGACTTTC. Translating gives CASSELGTSGANVLTF.

The genes are TRBV5-6 and TRBJ2-3; D gene uncertain. With 4 bases removed from V and 0 bases from J, the gap between germline ends came to 9 bases. This CDR3 spans 14 amino acids. CDR1 is SGHDT, CDR2 YYEEEE, per germline. As DNA, the CDR3 is TGTGCCAGCAGCCTAATGACTAGCACAGATACGCAGTATTTT. It yields the protein CASSLMTSTDTQYF.

The CDR3 sequence: CASSLSFRVSAEAFF. Written as DNA, the CDR3 is TGTGCCAGCAGTTTATCTTTTAGGGTGAGCGCTGAAGCTTTCTTT. The gene calls are TRBV27 and TRBJ1-1; D not resolved. This CDR3 comprises 15 residues. Looked up from germline, CDR1 is MNHEY and CDR2 is SMNVEV (reference sequence). With 0 bases removed from V and 6 bases from J, the gap between germline ends came to 14 bases.

The chain recombines TRBV19 with TRBJ1-5; 9 bases line up with TRBD1. Trimming at V came to 5 bases and at J to 6 bases, leaving 8 bases not matched to a gene. The germline V gene encodes CDR1 LNHDA and CDR2 SQIVND (reference sequence). The CDR3 totals 15 residues. CDR3 sequence (DNA): TGTGCCAGTAGTGCCCAGACAGGGGGGGGTCAGCCCCAGCATTTT. Its protein product is CASSAQTGGGQPQHF. Together with reference TRBV19 and TRBJ1-5, the CDR3 gives the full variable domain: DGGITQSPKYLFRKEGQNVTLSCEQNLNHDAMYWYRQDPGQGLRLIYYSQIVNDFQKGDIAEGYSVSREKKESFPLTVTSAQKNPTAFYLCASSAQTGGGQPQHFGDGTRLSIL.

This rearrangement joins TRBV6-2 or TRBV6-3 to TRBJ1-5; D remains ambiguous. Trimming shortened V by 2 bases and J by 7 bases, and 12 bases separated the two germline ends. Germline V lookup: CDR1 MNHEY, CDR2 SVGEGT. The CDR3 loop spans 14 amino acids. CDR3 sequence: CASSYTAGEQPQHF. CDR3 sequence (DNA): TGTGCCAGCAGTTACACCGCTGGGGAACAGCCCCAGCATTTT.

This clone is a singleton in its sample. CDR3 sequence: CASSMNEGDSNQPQHF. The DNA for the CDR3 is TGTGCCAGTAGTATGAATGAAGGAGATAGCAATCAGCCCCAGCATTTT. J is TRBJ1-5 and V is TRBV19; the D is unclear. The CDR3 has 16 amino acids. In germline, CDR1 is LNHDA, CDR2 SQIVND (reference sequence). Trimming pared 3 bases from V and 0 bases from J, leaving 12 bases between.

The CDR3 reads CSASPGGEGYTF. CDR3 sequence (DNA): TGCAGTGCTAGTCCAGGGGGCGAGGGCTACACCTTC. The V and J genes are TRBV20-1 and TRBJ1-2; TRBD1 agrees at 8 bases. The CDR3 has 12 amino acids. J was trimmed by 8 bases and V by 3 bases; bases with no gene match: 5. Germline-derived CDR1 and CDR2 are DFQATT and SNEGSKA (reference sequence).

The V and J genes are TRBV30 and TRBJ1-1; 8 bases match TRBD1. The CDR3 totals 14 residues. Trimming cost V 0 bases and J 2 bases; bases outside gene matches: 2. Germline CDR1 is GTSNPN and CDR2 is SVGIG (reference sequence). CDR3 nucleotides: TGTGCCTGGAGTGTCAGGGGGCTAAACACTGAAGCTTTCTTT. It yields the protein CAWSVRGLNTEAFF.

This clone was detected only once. This chain links TRBV19 with TRBJ1-2, with 8 bases that match TRBD1. The CDR3 is 14 amino acids. V shed 2 bases and J 2 bases; nucleotides not matched to a gene: 1. The germline V gene encodes CDR1 LNHDA and CDR2 SQIVND (reference sequence). CDR3: CASSIRQGNYGYTF. CDR3 nucleotides: TGTGCCAGTAGTATAAGACAGGGGAACTATGGCTACACCTTC.

The rearrangement joins TRBV2 to TRBJ1-6, with 8 bases lining up with TRBD1. Trimming cost V 6 bases and J 10 bases; bases outside gene matches: 8. The CDR3 runs to 14 residues. Germline CDR1 SNHLY, CDR2 FYNNEI. DNA of the CDR3: TGTGCCAGCAGGCCTGACAGGGGAAAATCACCCCTCCACTTT. Its protein is CASRPDRGKSPLHF.

V is TRBV9 and J is TRBJ2-1; D not resolved. V was clipped by 4 bases and J by 1 base, with 12 bases between them. This CDR3 comprises 15 residues. Germline V gene data show CDR1 as SGDLS and CDR2 as YYNGEE. The CDR3 here is CASSPRSLSYNEQFF. Written as DNA, the CDR3 is TGTGCCAGCAGCCCCCGCTCCTTGTCCTACAATGAGCAGTTCTTC.

The chain links TRBV5-1 to TRBJ2-7; D remains unclear. CDR1 and CDR2 from the germline V gene are SGHRS and YFSETQ. This CDR3 contains 16 residues. V gave up 1 base and J gave up 7 bases, with 21 bases separating them. CDR3 residues: CASSLTLTREAWEQYF. As DNA, the CDR3 is TGCGCCAGCAGCTTGACCTTGACCCGAGAAGCTTGGGAGCAGTACTTC.

The sample holds one count of this clone. The rearrangement links TRBV6-5 to TRBJ1-1, with a possible D match to TRBD1 (5 bases). With 6 bases removed from V and 5 bases from J, the gap between germline ends came to 10 bases. The CDR3 loop spans 12 amino acids. The germline CDR1 and CDR2 sequences are MNHEY and SVGAGI. In DNA form, the CDR3 reads TGTGCCAGCAGATCCTCAGGGACTGAAGCTTTCTTT. Amino acids: CASRSSGTEAFF.

This chain joins TRBV6-2 or TRBV6-3 and TRBJ1-2, with 8 bases matching TRBD1. The CDR3 loop spans 16 amino acids. The germline V gene has CDR1 MNHEY and CDR2 SVGEGT. The trim removed 5 bases at V and 3 bases at J, leaving 11 bases unmatched. In nucleotides, the CDR3 is TGTGCCAGCAGTGACTTATTGGGACAGGAGGACTATGGCTACACCTTC. Translation gives CASSDLLGQEDYGYTF.

The chain links TRBV7-2 to TRBJ2-7; 16 nucleotides line up with TRBD2. Germline CDR1 reads SGHTA; CDR2 reads FQGNSA. V shed 4 bases and J 6 bases; nucleotides not matched to a gene: 6. CDR3 length equals 16 residues. CDR3: CASSSGLAGGRAEQYF. DNA of the CDR3: TGTGCCAGCAGCTCGGGACTAGCGGGGGGGCGGGCCGAGCAGTACTTC.

The chain combines TRBV7-2 with TRBJ2-7, with 9 bases matching TRBD2. The germline V gene has CDR1 SGHTA and CDR2 FQGNSA. The CDR3 covers 18 residues. After removal of 0 bases from V and 1 base from J, the junction contained 10 bases not matched to a gene. This CDR3 is CASSLAVVASGASYEQYF. DNA of the CDR3: TGTGCCAGCAGCTTAGCGGTAGTCGCTAGCGGGGCGTCCTACGAGCAGTACTTC. Full variable domain (missing parts from reference TRBV7-2 and TRBJ2-7): GAGVSQSPSNKVTEKGKDVELRCDPISGHTALYWYRQSLGQGLEFLIYFQGNSAPDKSGLPSDRFSAERTGGSVSTLTIQRTQQEDSAVYLCASSLAVVASGASYEQYFGPGTRLTVT.

This chain uses TRBV19 with TRBJ1-5, with 9 bases fitting TRBD1. The CDR3 is 14 residues long. V trimming: 5 bases; J trimming: 3 bases; junction bases outside the gene matches: 2. CDR1 is LNHDA, CDR2 SQIVND, per germline (reference sequence). CDR3 in amino acids: CASSGTGFNQPQHF. The CDR3 DNA follows: TGTGCCAGTAGTGGGACAGGGTTCAATCAGCCCCAGCATTTT.

The chain employs TRBV10-2 and TRBJ1-2; 8 bases align to TRBD1. V was pared by 10 bases and J by 2 bases, with 6 bases of the junction left unmatched. Germline loops: CDR1 WSHSY, CDR2 SAAADI. The CDR3 extends over 13 amino acids. CDR3 nucleotide sequence: TGCGCCACTCGACAGGGGCAAAACTATGGCTACACCTTC. Protein product: CATRQGQNYGYTF.